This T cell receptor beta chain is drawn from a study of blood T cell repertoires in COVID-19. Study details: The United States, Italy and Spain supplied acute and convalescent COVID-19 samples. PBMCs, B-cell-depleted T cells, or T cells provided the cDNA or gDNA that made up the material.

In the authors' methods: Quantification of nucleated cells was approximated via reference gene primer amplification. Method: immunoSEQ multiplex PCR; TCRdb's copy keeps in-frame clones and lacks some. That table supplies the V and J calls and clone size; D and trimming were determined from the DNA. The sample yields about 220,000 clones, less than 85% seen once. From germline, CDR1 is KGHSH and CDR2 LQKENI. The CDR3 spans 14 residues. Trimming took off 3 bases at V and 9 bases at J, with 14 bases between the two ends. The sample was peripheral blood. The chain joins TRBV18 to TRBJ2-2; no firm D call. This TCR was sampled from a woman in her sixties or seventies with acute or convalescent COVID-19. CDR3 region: CASSPTDMSRELFF. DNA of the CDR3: TGTGCCAGCTCACCGACCGACATGAGCAGGGAGCTGTTTTTT.